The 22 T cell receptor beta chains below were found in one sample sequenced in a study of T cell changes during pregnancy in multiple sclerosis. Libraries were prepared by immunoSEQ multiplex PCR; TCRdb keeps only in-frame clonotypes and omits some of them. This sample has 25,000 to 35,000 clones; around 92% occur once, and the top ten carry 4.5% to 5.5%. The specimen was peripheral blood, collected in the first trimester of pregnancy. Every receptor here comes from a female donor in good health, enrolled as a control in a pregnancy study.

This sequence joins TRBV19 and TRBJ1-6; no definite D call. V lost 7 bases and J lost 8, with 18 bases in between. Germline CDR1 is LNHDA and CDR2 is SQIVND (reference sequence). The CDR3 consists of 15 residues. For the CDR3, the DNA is TGTGCCAGTACCTTAAGTGTATCGCGGGATTCACCCCTCCACTTT. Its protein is CASTLSVSRDSPLHF. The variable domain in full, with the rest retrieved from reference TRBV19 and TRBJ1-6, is DGGITQSPKYLFRKEGQNVTLSCEQNLNHDAMYWYRQDPGQGLRLIYYSQIVNDFQKGDIAEGYSVSREKKESFPLTVTSAQKNPTAFYLCASTLSVSRDSPLHFGNGTRLTVT.

CDR3 protein: CAWGEGGEQFF. In nucleotides, the CDR3 is TGTGCCTGGGGGGAGGGCGGTGAGCAGTTCTTC. V gene TRBV30 combines with J gene TRBJ2-1; 7 bases are a match to TRBD2. The CDR3 has 11 residues. V gave up 5 bases and J gave up 9 bases; unmatched junction bases: 4. CDR1 is GTSNPN, CDR2 SVGIG, per germline (reference sequence).

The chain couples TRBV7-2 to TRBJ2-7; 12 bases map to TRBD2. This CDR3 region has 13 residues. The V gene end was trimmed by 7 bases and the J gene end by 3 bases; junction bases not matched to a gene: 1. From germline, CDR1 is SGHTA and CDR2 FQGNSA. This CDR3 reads CASKLAGGYEQYF. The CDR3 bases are TGTGCCAGCAAACTAGCGGGAGGCTACGAGCAGTACTTC.

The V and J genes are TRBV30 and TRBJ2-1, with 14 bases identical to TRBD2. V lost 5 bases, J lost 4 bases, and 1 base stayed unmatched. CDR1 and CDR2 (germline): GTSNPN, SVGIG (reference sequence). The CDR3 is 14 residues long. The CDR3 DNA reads TGTGCCTGGGGGACTAGCGGGGGATACAATGAGCAGTTCTTC. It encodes CAWGTSGGYNEQFF.

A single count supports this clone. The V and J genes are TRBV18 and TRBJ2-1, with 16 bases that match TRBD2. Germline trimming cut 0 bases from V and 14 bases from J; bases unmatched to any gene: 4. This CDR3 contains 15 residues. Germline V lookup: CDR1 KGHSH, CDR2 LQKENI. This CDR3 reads CASSPPGTSGRGKFF. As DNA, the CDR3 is TGTGCCAGCTCACCACCGGGGACTAGCGGGAGGGGGAAGTTCTTC.

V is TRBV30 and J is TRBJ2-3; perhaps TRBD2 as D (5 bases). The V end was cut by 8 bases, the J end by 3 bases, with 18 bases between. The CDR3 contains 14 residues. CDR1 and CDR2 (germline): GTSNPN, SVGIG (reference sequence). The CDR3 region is CARGGPTRTDTQYF. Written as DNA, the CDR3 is TGTGCCAGAGGAGGCCCCACCCGTACAGATACGCAGTATTTT.

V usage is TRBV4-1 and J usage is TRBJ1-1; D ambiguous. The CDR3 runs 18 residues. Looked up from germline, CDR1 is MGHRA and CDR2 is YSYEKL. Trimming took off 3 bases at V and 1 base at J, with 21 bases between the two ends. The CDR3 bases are TGCGCCAGCAGCCATATCCTCGATTCTGCTACTAGGAACACTGAAGCTTTCTTT. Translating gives CASSHILDSATRNTEAFF.

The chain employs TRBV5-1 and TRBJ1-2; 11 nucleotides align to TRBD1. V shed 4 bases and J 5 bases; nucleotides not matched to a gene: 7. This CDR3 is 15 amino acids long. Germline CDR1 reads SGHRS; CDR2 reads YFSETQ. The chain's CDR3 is CASSLGQGATYGYTF. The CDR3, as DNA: TGCGCCAGCAGCCTTGGACAGGGGGCGACATATGGCTACACCTTC.

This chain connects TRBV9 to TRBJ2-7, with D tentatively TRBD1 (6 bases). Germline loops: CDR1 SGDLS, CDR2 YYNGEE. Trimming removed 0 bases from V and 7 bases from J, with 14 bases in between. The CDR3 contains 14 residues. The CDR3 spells CASSVGGPPGEQYF. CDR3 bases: TGTGCCAGCAGCGTAGGGGGGCCTCCTGGGGAGCAGTACTTC. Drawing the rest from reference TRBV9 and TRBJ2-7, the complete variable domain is DSGVTQTPKHLITATGQRVTLRCSPRSGDLSVYWYQQSLDQGLQFLIQYYNGEERAKGNILERFSAQQFPDLHSELNLSSLELGDSALYFCASSVGGPPGEQYFGPGTRLTVT.

DNA of the CDR3: TGCAGTGCCACGGTTGTGGACGAGCAGTACTTC. Translated: CSATVVDEQYF. This chain links TRBV20-1 with TRBJ2-7; no clear D gene. Trimming left V 6 bases short and J 5 bases short, with 11 bases between. The CDR3 spans 11 residues. Germline values: CDR1 DFQATT, CDR2 SNEGSKA (reference sequence).

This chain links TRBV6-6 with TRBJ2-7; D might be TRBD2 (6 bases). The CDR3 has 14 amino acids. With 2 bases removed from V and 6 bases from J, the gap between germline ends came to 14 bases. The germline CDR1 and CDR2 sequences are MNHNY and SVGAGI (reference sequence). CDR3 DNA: TGTGCCAGCAGTTACGGAGGGGATCGGTCCGAGCAGTACTTC. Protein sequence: CASSYGGDRSEQYF.

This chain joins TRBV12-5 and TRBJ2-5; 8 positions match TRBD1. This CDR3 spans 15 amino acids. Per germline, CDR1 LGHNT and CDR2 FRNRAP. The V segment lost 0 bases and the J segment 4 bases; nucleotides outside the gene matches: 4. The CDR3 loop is CASGLVQGVSETQYF. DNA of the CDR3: TGTGCTAGTGGTTTGGTACAGGGGGTATCAGAGACCCAGTACTTC.

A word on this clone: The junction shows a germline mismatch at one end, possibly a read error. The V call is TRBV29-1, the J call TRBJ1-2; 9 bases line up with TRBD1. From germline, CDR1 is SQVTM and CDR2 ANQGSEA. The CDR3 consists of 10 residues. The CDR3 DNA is TGCAGCGTTTACAGGGGGCGGGTGGACTTC. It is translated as CSVYRGRVDF. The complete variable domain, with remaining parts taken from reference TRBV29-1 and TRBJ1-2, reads SAVISQKPSRDICQRGTSLTIQCQVDSQVTMMFWYRQQPGQSLTLIATANQGSEATYESGFVIDKFPISRPNLTFSTLTVSNMSPEDSSIYLCSVYRGRVDFGSGTRLTVV.

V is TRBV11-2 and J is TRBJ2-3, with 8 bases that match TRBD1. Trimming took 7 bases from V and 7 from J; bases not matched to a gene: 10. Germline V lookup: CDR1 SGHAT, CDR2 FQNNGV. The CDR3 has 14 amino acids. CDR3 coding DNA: TGTGCCAGCACCCCGGACAGGGAGCTATATACGCAGTATTTT. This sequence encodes CASTPDRELYTQYF.

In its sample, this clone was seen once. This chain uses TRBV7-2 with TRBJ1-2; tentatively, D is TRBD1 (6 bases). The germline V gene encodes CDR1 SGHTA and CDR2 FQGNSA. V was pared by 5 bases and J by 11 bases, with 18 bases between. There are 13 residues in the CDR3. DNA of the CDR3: TGTGCCAGCAGCCTCAGGGGATTGGCGGTGTACACCTTC. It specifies CASSLRGLAVYTF.

CDR3 protein: CASSFGQLGEQYF. CDR3 bases: TGTGCCAGCAGCTTCGGACAGTTAGGCGAGCAGTACTTC. The rearrangement joins TRBV7-6 to TRBJ2-7, with a tentative D call TRBD1 (6 bases). The V and J ends lost 3 bases and 6 bases respectively, with 12 bases between them. This CDR3 is built from 13 residues. From germline, CDR1 is SGHVS and CDR2 FNYEAQ.

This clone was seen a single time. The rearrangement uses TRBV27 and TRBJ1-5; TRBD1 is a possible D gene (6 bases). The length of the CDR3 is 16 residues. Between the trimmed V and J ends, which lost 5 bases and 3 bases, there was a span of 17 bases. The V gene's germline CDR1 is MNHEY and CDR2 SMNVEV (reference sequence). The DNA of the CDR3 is TGTGCCAGCAGTCCGACGTGGCAGGGGATCAATCAGCCCCAGCATTTT. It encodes CASSPTWQGINQPQHF.

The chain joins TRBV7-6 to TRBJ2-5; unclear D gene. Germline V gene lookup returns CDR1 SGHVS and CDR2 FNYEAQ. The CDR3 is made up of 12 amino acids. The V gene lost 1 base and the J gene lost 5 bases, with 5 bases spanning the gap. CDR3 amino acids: CASSLVLETQYF. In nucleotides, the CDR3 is TGTGCCAGCAGCTTAGTACTGGAGACCCAGTACTTC.

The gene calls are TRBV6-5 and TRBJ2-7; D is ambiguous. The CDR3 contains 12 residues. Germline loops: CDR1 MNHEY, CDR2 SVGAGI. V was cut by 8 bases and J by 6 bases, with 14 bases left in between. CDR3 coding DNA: TGTGCCAGCCGAAGCGATTACCCCGAGCAGTACTTC. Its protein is CASRSDYPEQYF.

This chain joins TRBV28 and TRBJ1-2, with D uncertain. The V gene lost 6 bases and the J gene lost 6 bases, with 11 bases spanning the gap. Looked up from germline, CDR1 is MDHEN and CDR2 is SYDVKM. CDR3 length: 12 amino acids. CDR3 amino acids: CASSPGRDGYTF. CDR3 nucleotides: TGTGCCAGCAGCCCGGGGAGAGATGGCTACACCTTC.

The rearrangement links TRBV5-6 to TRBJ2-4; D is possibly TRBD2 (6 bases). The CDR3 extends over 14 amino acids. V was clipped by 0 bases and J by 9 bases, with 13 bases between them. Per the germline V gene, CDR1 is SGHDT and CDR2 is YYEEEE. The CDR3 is CASSLAGSDGIQYF. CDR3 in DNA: TGTGCCAGCAGCTTGGCCGGGAGCGACGGCATTCAGTACTTC.

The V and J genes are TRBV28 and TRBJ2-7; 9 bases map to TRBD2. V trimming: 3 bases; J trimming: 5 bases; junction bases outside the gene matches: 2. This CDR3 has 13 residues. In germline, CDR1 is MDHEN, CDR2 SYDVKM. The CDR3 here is CASSLLAGNEQYF. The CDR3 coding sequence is TGTGCCAGCAGTTTGCTAGCGGGAAACGAGCAGTACTTC.